The clone carrying this T cell receptor beta chain appeared a few times. The target antigen is unknown. This specimen comes from a study of blood T cells in healthy people across ages. Turning to the study itself: The template switching approach captured approximately one barcoded beta molecule for every two T cells.

General observations from the study: Both higher diversity and more naive CD4+ cells marked long-lived donors when set against aged donors. The study lacked donor CMV status, which possibly confounded expanded clonotype changes.

Sample-barcoded 5' priming and a J-beta primer mix drove a second PCR of roughly 7 to 11 cycles. TCRdb itself ran the 5' RACE reads through MiXCR, one entry per CDR3 protein. The sample lists 1,500,000 or so distinct CDR3 sequences; approximately 42% were seen once. The CDR3 has 14 residues. Germline-derived CDR1 and CDR2 are MNHNY and SVGAGI (reference sequence). V shed 8 bases and J 4 bases; nucleotides not matched to a gene: 10. This receptor was obtained from a woman aged 18-30 years in good health. The chain has TRBV6-6 and TRBJ1-1; 7 bases are a match to TRBD1. Sequencing input: blood. CDR3 loop: CASRGPGGSTEAFF. CDR3 sequence (DNA): TGTGCCAGCCGGGGGCCAGGGGGAAGCACTGAAGCTTTCTTT.